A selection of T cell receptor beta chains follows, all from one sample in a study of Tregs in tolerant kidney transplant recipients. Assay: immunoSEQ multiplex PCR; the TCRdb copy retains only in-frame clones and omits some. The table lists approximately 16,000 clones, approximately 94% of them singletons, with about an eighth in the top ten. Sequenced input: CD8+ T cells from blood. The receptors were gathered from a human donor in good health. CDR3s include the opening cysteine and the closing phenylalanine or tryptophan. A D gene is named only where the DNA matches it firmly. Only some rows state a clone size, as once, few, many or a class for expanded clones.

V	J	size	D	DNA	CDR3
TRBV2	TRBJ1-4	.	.	TGTGCCAGCAGCCAGGGTAATGAAAAACTGTTTTTT	CASSQGNEKLFF
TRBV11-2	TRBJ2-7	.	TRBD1	TGTGCCAGCAGCTTCTACAGGGGCGCGGAGTACGAGCAGTACTTC	CASSFYRGAEYEQYF
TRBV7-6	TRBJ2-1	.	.	TGTGCCAGCAGCCCGAGGGGATCGGGCCATGAGCAGTTCTTC	CASSPRGSGHEQFF
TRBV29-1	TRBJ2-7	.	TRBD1	TGCAGCGCTAAAGAGACAGGGCCCTACGAGCAGTACTTC	CSAKETGPYEQYF
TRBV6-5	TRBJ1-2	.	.	TGTGCCAGCAGTTACGTGGGGGATGTGTCTTATGGCTACACCTTC	CASSYVGDVSYGYTF
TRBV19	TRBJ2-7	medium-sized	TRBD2	TGTGCCAGTTCCAGTAGCGGGAGTTCTGACGAGCAGTACTTC	CASSSSGSSDEQYF
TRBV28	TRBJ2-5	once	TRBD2	TGTGCCAGCAGTCAGACTAGCGGGGTCCAAGAGACCCAGTACTTC	CASSQTSGVQETQYF
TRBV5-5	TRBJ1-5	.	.	TGTGCCAGCAGCTTGGACGGGAATCAGCCCCAGCATTTT	CASSLDGNQPQHF
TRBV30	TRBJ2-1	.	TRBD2	TGTGCCTGGAGTGGGTCAGCGGGAGACGAGATTATCGGCGATGAGCAGTTCTTC	CAWSGSAGDEIIGDEQFF
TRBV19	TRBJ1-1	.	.	TGTGCCAGTAGTATTGCAAGTATTGGGAGGAGTGAAGCTTTCTTT	CASSIASIGRSEAFF
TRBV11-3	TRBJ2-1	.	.	TGTGCCAGCAGCTTAACCCGGACGTATGAGCAGTTCTTC	CASSLTRTYEQFF
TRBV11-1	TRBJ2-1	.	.	TGTGCCAGCAGCTTAGCGGTGGCAAGCTCCTACAATGAGCAGTTCTTC	CASSLAVASSYNEQFF
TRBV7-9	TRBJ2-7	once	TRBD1	TGTGCCAGCAGCGCCCTAGCTGACGGGACAGGGACCTACGAGCAGTACTTC	CASSALADGTGTYEQYF
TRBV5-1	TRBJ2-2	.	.	TGCGCCAGCACTCTGGAGGCGGAACGGGACACCGGGGAGCTGTTTTTT	CASTLEAERDTGELFF
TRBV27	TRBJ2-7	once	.	TGTGCCAGCAGTTTTTCAACAGCATTCTACGAGCAGTACTTC	CASSFSTAFYEQYF
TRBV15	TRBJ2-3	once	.	TGTGCCACCAGTGCCGAGGGACGCACGCAGTATTTT	CATSAEGRTQYF
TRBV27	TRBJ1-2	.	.	TGTGCCAGCTCCGAGGGGGAAGGGAGCTACACCTTC	CASSEGEGSYTF
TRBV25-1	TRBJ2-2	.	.	TGTGCCAGTTATGATACAGGGGAGCTGTTTTTT	CASYDTGELFF
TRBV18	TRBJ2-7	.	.	TGTGCCAGCTCACCTACAGGGTACGATAGCGAGCAGTACTTC	CASSPTGYDSEQYF
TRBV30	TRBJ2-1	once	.	TGTGCCTGGAGTAACGGGGACAATGAGCAGTTCTTC	CAWSNGDNEQFF
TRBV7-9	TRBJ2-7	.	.	TGTGCCAGCAGCTTGGTCGGAAACTACGAGCAGTACTTC	CASSLVGNYEQYF
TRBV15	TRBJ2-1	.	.	TGTGCCACCAGCAGAGGGTTCTCGACAGTAGACAATGAGCAGTTCTTC	CATSRGFSTVDNEQFF
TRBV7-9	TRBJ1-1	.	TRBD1	TGTGCCAGCAGATTCACTCAGGGGGTCACTGAAGCTTTCTTT	CASRFTQGVTEAFF
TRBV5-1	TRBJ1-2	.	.	TGCGCCAGCAGCTTGTCCAACGGAAGACCGAGGGACTATGGCTACACCTTC	CASSLSNGRPRDYGYTF
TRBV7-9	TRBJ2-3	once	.	TGTGCCAGCAGCTTAGTTCTTCGCTTCGGGTCTAGCACAGATACGCAGTATTTT	CASSLVLRFGSSTDTQYF
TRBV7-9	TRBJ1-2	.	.	TGTGCCAGCAGCTCGGAGGGAGTCGGCTATGGCTACACCTTC	CASSSEGVGYGYTF
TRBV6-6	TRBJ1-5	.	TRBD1	TGTGCCGTCAGGGACAGAAGCAATCAGCCCCAGCATTTT	CAVRDRSNQPQHF
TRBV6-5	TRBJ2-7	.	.	TGTGCCAGCAGTTACTCGATGGGTAACGAGCAGTACTTC	CASSYSMGNEQYF
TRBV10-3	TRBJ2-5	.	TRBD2	TGTGCCATCAGTGACCCTGCGGGAGAGGAGACCCAGTACTTC	CAISDPAGEETQYF
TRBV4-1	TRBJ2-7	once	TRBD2	TGCGCCAGCAGCGACAGCGGGGTCCCCTACGAGCAGTACTTC	CASSDSGVPYEQYF
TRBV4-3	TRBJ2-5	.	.	TGCGCCAGCAGCCAAGACAGAAAAGAGACCCAGTACTTC	CASSQDRKETQYF
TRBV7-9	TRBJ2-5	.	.	TGTGCCAGCAGCTCCCCCACTACTTACCAAGAGACCCAGTACTTC	CASSSPTTYQETQYF
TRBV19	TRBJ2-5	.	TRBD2	TGTGCCAGTAGTATCGGCCTAGCGGAGGGTCGGGAGACCCAGTACTTC	CASSIGLAEGRETQYF